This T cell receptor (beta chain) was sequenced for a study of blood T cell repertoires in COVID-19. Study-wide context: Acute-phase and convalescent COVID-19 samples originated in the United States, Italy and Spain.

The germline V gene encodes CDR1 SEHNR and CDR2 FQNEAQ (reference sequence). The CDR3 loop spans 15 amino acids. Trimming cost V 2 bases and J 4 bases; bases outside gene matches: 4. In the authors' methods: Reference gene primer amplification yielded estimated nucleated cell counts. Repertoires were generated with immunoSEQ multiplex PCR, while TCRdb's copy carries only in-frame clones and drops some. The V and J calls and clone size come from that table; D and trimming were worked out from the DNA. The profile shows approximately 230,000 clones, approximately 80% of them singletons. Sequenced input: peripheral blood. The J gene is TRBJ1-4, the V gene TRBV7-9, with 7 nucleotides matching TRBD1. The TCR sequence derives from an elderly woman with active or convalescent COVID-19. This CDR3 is CASSLTGAINEKLFF. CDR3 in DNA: TGTGCCAGCAGCTTAACAGGGGCCATTAATGAAAAACTGTTTTTT.